This T cell receptor (beta chain) was recovered during a study of T cells expressing NK-cell markers. TCRdb re-called the 5' RACE reads; one entry per CDR3 protein, DNA not given. This repertoire comprises 550,000 to 600,000 distinct CDR3 sequences; its ten largest clones make up roughly 3.4%. CDR1 is LGHNA, CDR2 YSLEER, per germline. The CDR3 runs to 16 residues. The clonotype comes from a man younger than 35 in good health. Sequencing input: blood T cells: a sorted CD56 or NKG2C T cell subset, CD4+ or CD8+ T cells, or bulk PBMC T cells (not recorded which). This sequence joins TRBV4-3 and TRBJ2-3; lacking DNA, the TRBD1 call made by TCRdb goes unchecked. The CDR3 protein is CASSPIPGQGTDTQYF.